The clone carrying this T cell receptor beta chain was observed a few times. Its antigen is currently unknown. Primers: 60 Vbeta forward and 13 Jbeta reverse. TCRdb's table, derived via immunoSEQ multiplex PCR, lists solely in-frame clones and lacks some. This table has about 150,000 clones, 65% to 85% appearing once. This record belongs to a study of cytomegalovirus exposure and HLA in healthy donors. Findings of the study overall: Later analysis showed TCR association rates varying by HLA locus, highest for DRB1 and lowest for HLA-C.

Germline V gene sequence: CDR1 SGHTA, CDR2 FQGNSA. The CDR3 sequence is 18 residues long. J lost 4 bases, V lost 5 bases, and 14 bases had no gene match. Healthy bone marrow donors made up the donors. The chain is built from TRBV7-2 and TRBJ2-1; 10 bases match TRBD2. The source material was PBMCs. The clonotype was recovered from a male donor in good health and CMV-seronegative. CDR3 DNA: TGTGCCAGCAGCCCCCGAGGGAGCGGGAGGGATCTTTACAATGAGCAGTTCTTC. Amino acids: CASSPRGSGRDLYNEQFF. The full variable domain, rest sourced from reference TRBV7-2 and TRBJ2-1, is GAGVSQSPSNKVTEKGKDVELRCDPISGHTALYWYRQSLGQGLEFLIYFQGNSAPDKSGLPSDRFSAERTGGSVSTLTIQRTQQEDSAVYLCASSPRGSGRDLYNEQFFGPGTRLTVL.